This T cell receptor beta chain was documented in a study of shared clonotypes between healthy human individuals. On the study more broadly: The composition of the donors was a couple of women and a few men aged 18 to 49. Per donor, CD8 memory used one plate, CD8 naive used two, CD4 memory used three and CD4 naive used three.

J lost 1 base, V lost 6 bases, and 4 bases had no gene match. CDR3 size: 15 residues. Germline V gene sequence: CDR1 SNHLY, CDR2 FYNNEI. This clone was seen once. Here immunoSEQ multiplex PCR was the method, and the copy in TCRdb shows in-frame clones only, minus some. Among about 710,000 clones listed, roughly two thirds were seen once. V is TRBV2 and J is TRBJ1-4, with TRBD1 identical over 8 bases. The sample comprised memory CD4+ T cells sorted from blood. Noted subset: CD45RA-negative fraction. This sequence was found in a woman aged 30 to 39 in good health. The CDR3 nucleotides read TGTGCCAGCAGACAACAGGGGGTAACTAATGAAAAACTGTTTTTT. This gives the protein CASRQQGVTNEKLFF.